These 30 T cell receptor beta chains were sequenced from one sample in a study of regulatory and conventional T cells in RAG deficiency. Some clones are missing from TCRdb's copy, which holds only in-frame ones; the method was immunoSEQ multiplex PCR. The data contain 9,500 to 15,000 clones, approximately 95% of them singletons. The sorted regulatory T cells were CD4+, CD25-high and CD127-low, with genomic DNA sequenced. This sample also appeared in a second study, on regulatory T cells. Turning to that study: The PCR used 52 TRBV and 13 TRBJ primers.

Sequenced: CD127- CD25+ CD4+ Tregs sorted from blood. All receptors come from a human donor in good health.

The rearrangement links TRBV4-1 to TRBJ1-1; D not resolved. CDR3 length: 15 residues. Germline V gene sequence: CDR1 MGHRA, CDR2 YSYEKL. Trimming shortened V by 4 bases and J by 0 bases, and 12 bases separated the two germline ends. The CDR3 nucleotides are TGCGCCAGCAGCCCCCTGGGGAGGATGAACACTGAAGCTTTCTTT. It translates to CASSPLGRMNTEAFF.

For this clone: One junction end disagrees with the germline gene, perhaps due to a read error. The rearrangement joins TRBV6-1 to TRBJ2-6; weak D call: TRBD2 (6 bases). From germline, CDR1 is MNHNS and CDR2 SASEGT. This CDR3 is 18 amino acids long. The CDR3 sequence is CASSDAGRLVSEANVLTF. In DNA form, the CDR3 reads TGTGCCAGCAGTGATGCAGGGAGGTTGGTTTCTGAGGCCAACGTCCTGACTTTC.

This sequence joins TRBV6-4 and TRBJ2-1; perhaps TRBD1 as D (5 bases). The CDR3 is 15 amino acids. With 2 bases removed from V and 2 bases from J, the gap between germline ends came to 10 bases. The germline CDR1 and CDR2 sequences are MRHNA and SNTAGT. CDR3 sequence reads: CASSDPLGPYNEQFF. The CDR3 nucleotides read TGTGCCAGCAGTGACCCTCTGGGGCCCTACAATGAGCAGTTCTTC.

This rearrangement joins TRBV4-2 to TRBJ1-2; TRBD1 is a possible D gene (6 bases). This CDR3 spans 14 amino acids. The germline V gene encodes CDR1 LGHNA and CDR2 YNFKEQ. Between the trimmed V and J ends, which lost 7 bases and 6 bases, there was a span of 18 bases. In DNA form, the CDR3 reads TGTGCCAGCACCCAGCGGGGGGCCGAAGATGGCTACACCTTC. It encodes CASTQRGAEDGYTF.

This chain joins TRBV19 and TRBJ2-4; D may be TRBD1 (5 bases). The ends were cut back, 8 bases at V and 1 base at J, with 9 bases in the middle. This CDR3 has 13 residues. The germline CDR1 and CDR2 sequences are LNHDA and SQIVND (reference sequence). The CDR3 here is CASGTGAKNIQYF. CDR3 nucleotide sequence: TGTGCCAGTGGTACAGGTGCCAAAAACATTCAGTACTTC. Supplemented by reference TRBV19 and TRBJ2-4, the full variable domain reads DGGITQSPKYLFRKEGQNVTLSCEQNLNHDAMYWYRQDPGQGLRLIYYSQIVNDFQKGDIAEGYSVSREKKESFPLTVTSAQKNPTAFYLCASGTGAKNIQYFGAGTRLSVL.

This chain's CDR3 is CARSLKGAGNTEAFF. The CDR3 nucleotides read TGTGCCAGAAGCTTGAAAGGGGCAGGAAACACTGAAGCTTTCTTT. This chain uses TRBV5-3 with TRBJ1-1, with D possibly being TRBD1 (5 bases). TRBV5-3 belongs to the ORF category, with a function that is uncertain. CDR3 length equals 15 residues. Trimming shortened V by 1 base and J by 2 bases, and 12 bases separated the two germline ends.

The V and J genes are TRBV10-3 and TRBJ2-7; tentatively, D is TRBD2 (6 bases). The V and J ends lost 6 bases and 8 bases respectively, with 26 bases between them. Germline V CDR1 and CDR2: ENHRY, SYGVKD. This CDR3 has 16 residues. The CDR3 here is CAISLGGALAELKQYF. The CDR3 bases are TGTGCCATCAGCCTTGGCGGGGCCCTCGCGGAGCTTAAGCAGTACTTC.

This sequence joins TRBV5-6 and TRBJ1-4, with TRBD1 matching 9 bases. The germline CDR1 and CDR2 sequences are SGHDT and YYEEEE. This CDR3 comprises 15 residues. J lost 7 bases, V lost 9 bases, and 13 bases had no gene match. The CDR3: CATSRQGEWVEKLFF. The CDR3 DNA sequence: TGTGCCACCTCGCGACAGGGGGAGTGGGTTGAAAAACTGTTTTTT.

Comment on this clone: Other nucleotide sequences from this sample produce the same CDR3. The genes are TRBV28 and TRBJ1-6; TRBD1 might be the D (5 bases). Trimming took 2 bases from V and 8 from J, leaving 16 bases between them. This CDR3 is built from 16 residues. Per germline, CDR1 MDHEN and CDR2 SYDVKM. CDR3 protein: CASSLQGLVLYSPLHF. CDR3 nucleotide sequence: TGTGCCAGCAGTTTACAGGGACTAGTGCTCTATTCACCCCTCCACTTT.

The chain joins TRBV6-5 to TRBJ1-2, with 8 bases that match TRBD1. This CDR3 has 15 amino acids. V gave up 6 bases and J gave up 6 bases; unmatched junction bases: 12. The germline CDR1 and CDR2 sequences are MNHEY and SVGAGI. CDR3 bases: TGTGCCAGCAGCTTTACGACAGGGGAATATAATGGCTACACCTTC. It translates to CASSFTTGEYNGYTF.

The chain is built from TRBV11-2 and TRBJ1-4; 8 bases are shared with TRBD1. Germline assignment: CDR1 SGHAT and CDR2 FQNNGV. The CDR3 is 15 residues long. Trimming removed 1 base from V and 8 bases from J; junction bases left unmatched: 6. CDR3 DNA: TGTGCCAGCAGCTTAGTCAGGGGGCTTGGAGAAAAACTGTTTTTT. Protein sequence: CASSLVRGLGEKLFF.

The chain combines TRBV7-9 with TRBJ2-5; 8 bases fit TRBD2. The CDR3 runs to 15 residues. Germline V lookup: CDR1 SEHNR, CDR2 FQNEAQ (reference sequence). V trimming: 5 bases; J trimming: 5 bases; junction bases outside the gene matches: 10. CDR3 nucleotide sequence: TGTGCCAGCAGCCAGCCCAGCGGGGGAGGGGAGACCCAGTACTTC. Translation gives CASSQPSGGGETQYF.

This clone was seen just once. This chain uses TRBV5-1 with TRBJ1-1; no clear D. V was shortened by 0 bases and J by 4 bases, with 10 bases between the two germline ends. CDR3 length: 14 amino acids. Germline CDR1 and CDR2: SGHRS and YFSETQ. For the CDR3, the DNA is TGCGCCAGCAGCTTGGTCGTGGGAGGCACTGAAGCTTTCTTT. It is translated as CASSLVVGGTEAFF.

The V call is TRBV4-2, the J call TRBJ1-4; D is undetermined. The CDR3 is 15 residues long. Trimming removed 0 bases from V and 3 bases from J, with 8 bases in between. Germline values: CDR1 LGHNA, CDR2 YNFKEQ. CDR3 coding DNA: TGTGCCAGCAGCCAAGAGAACAGCCCTAATGAAAAACTGTTTTTT. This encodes CASSQENSPNEKLFF.

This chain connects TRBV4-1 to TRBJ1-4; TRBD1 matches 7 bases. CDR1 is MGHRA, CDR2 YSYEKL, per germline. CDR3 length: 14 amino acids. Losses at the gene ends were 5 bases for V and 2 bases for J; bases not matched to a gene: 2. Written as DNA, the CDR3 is TGCGCCAGCAGCTTGACAGGGACTAATGAAAAACTGTTTTTT. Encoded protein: CASSLTGTNEKLFF.

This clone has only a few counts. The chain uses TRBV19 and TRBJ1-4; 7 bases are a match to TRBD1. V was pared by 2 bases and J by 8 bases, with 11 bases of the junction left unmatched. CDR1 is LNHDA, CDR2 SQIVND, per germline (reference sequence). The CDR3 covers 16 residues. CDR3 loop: CASSIFHRGAGEKLFF. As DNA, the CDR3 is TGTGCCAGTAGTATATTCCACAGGGGCGCTGGAGAAAAACTGTTTTTT.

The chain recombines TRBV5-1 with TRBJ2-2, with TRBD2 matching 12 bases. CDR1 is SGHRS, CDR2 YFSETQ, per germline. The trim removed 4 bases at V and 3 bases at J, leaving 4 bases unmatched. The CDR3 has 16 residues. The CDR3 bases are TGCGCCAGCAGCCTAGCGGGGGGGCCGTACACCGGGGAGCTGTTTTTT. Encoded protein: CASSLAGGPYTGELFF.

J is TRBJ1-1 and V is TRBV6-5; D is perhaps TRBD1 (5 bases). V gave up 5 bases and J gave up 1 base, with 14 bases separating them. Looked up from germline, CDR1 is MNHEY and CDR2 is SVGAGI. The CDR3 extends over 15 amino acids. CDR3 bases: TGTGCCAGCAGTCTCCGGACACCCCCGAACACTGAAGCTTTCTTT. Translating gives CASSLRTPPNTEAFF.

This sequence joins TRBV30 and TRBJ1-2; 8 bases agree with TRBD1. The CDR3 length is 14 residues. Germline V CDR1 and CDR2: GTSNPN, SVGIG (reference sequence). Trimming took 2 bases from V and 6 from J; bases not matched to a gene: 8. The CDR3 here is CAWSPNRDRHGYTF. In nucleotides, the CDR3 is TGTGCCTGGAGTCCTAACCGGGACAGGCATGGCTACACCTTC.

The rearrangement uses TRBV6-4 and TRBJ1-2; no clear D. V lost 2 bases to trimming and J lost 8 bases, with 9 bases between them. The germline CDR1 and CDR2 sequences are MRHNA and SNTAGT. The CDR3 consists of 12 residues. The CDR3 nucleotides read TGTGCCAGCAGTGACGGCCCTTCAGGCTACACCTTC. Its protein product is CASSDGPSGYTF.

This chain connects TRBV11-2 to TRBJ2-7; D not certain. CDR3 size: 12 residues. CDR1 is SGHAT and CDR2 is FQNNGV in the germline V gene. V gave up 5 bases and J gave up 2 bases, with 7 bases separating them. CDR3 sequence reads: CASSPFPYEQYF. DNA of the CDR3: TGTGCCAGCAGCCCCTTTCCCTACGAGCAGTACTTC.

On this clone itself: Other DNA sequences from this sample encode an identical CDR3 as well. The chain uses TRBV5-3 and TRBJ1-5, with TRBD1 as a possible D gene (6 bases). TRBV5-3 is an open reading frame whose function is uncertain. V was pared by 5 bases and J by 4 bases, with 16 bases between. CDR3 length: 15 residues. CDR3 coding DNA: TGTGCCAGAAGACAAGGACAGCCCCAGAATCAGCCCCAGCATTTT. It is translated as CARRQGQPQNQPQHF.

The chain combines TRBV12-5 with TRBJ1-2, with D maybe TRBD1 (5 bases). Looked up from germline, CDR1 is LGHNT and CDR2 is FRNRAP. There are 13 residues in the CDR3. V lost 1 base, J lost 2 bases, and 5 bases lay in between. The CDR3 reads CASGLAGNYGYTF. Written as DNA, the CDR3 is TGTGCTAGTGGTTTGGCAGGGAACTATGGCTACACCTTC.

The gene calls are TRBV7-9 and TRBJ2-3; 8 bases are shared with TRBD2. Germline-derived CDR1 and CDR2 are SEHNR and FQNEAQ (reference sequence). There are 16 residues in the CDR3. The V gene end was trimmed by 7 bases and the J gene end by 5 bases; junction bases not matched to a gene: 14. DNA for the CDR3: TGTGCCAGCATCTCTCGTTCGGGGGGGCTCATAGATACGCAGTATTTT. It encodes CASISRSGGLIDTQYF. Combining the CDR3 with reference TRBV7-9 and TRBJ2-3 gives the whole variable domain DTGVSQNPRHKITKRGQNVTFRCDPISEHNRLYWYRQTLGQGPEFLTYFQNEAQLEKSRLLSDRFSAERPKGSFSTLEIQRTEQGDSAMYLCASISRSGGLIDTQYFGPGTRLTVL.

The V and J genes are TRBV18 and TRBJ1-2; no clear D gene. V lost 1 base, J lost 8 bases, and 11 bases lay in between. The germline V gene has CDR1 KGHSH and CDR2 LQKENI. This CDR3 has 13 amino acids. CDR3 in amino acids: CASSPLGGNGYTF. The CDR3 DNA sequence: TGTGCCAGCTCACCACTGGGAGGGAACGGCTACACCTTC.

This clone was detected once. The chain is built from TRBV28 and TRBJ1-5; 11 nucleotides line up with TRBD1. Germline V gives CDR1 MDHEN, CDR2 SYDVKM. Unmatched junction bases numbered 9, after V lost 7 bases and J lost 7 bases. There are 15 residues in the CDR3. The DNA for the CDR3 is TGTGCCAGCACCTTCGGGACAGGGGGAGTACAGCCCCAGCATTTT. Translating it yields CASTFGTGGVQPQHF.

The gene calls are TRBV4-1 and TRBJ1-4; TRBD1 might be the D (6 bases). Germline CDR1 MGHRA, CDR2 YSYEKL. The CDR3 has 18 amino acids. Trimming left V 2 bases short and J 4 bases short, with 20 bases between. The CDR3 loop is CASSQSLAGGRGNEKLFF. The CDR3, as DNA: TGCGCCAGCAGCCAATCCCTGGCGGGGGGGCGAGGTAATGAAAAACTGTTTTTT.

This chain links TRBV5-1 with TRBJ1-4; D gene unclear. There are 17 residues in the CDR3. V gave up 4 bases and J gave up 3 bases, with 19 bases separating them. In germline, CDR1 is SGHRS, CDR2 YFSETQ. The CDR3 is CASSLGYTQSANEKLFF. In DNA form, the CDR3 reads TGCGCCAGCAGCCTTGGGTATACACAGTCAGCTAATGAAAAACTGTTTTTT.

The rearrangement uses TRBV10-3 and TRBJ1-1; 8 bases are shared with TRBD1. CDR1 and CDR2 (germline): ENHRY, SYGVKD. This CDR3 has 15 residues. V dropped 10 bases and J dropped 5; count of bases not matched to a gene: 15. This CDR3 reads CATHPIQGGYTEAFF. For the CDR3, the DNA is TGTGCCACCCACCCGATACAGGGGGGGTATACTGAAGCTTTCTTT.

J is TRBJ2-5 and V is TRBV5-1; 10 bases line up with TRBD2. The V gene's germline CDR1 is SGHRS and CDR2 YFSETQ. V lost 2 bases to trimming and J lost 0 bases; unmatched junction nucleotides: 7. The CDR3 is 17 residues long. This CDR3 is CASSFASGSHYQETQYF. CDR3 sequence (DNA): TGCGCCAGCAGCTTTGCTAGCGGGAGCCATTACCAAGAGACCCAGTACTTC. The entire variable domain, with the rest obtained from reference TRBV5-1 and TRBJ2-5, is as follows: KAGVTQTPRYLIKTRGQQVTLSCSPISGHRSVSWYQQTPGQGLQFLFEYFSETQRNKGNFPGRFSGRQFSNSRSEMNVSTLELGDSALYLCASSFASGSHYQETQYFGPGTRLLVL.